This TCR beta chain was identified during a study of radiotherapy plus CTLA-4 blockade in lung cancer. Study context: Disease control was present in more than 25% of patients, and objective responses in around 20%.

Clones were sequenced by immunoSEQ multiplex PCR, and TCRdb holds only the in-frame ones, with some missing. The data show about 48,000 clones, with 75% to 90% seen just once and 15% to 20% held by the top ten. This clone occurred once. The sequence came from a human donor with non-small cell lung cancer that progressed on radiotherapy plus ipilimumab. Some clones in this sample may be carry-over from other donors' samples. This specimen consisted of peripheral blood, obtained from a patient treated with radiotherapy plus ipilimumab.

The CDR3 loop is CASSLDRVSNSPLHF. The CDR3 DNA is TGCGCCAGCAGCTTGGACAGGGTCTCAAATTCACCCCTCCACTTT. This chain uses TRBV5-1 with TRBJ1-6; maybe TRBD1 (6 bases). The CDR3 spans 15 residues. Germline V gives CDR1 SGHRS, CDR2 YFSETQ. V was clipped by 0 bases and J by 7 bases, with 11 bases between them.